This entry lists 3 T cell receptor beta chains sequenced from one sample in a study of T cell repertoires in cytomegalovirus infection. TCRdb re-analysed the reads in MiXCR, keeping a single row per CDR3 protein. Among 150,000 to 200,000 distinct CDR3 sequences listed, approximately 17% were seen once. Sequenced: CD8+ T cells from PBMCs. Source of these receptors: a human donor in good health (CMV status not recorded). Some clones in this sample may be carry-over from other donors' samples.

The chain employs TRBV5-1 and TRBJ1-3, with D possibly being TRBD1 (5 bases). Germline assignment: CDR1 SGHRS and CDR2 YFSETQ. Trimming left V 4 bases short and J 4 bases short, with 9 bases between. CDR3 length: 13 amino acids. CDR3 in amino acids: CASSPRQGNTIYF. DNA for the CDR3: TGCGCCAGCAGCCCGAGACAGGGAAACACCATATATTTT.

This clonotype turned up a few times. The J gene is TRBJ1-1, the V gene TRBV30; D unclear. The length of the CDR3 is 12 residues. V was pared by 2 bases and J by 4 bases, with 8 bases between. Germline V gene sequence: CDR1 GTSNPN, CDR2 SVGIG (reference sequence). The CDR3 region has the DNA TGTGCCTGGAGTTTGGTGGGCACTGAAGCTTTCTTT. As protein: CAWSLVGTEAFF.

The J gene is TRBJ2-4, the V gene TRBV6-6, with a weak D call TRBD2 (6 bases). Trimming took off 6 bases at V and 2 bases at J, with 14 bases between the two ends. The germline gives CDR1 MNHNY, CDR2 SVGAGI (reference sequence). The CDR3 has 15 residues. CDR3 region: CASSPNGGTKNIQYF. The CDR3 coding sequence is TGTGCCAGCAGCCCTAACGGGGGAACCAAAAACATTCAGTACTTC.